The rows below give T cell receptor beta chains drawn from one sample of a study of CD8 T cells in Susac syndrome. TCRdb reanalysed the immunoSEQ multiplex PCR reads using MiXCR and keeps one entry per CDR3 protein. The sample shows under 110,000 distinct CDR3 sequences, approximately 95% of them seen only once. Sequencing was performed on CD8+ T cells from PBMCs. The receptors were sampled from a human donor with Susac syndrome. Each CDR3 is given with its conserved first and last residue. A D gene is named only where the DNA matches it firmly. Clone size appears in some rows only: once, few, many, or a class for an expanded clone.

J: TRBJ2-3; size: -; V: TRBV9; length: 18; D: TRBD2; DNA: TGTGCCAGCAGCGTAGAGGAAAGGTGGCGGGGGGGCACAGATACGCAGTATTTT; CDR3: CASSVEERWRGGTDTQYF
J: TRBJ2-1; size: -; V: TRBV7-6; length: 13; D: -; DNA: TGTGCCAGCAGCGTGACAACCTACAATGAGCAGTTCTTC; CDR3: CASSVTTYNEQFF
J: TRBJ2-1; size: once; V: TRBV27; length: 14; D: -; DNA: TGTGCCAGCCAAAGGGGGGGGGCGTTGAATGAGCAGTTCTTC; CDR3: CASQRGGALNEQFF
J: TRBJ2-7; size: -; V: TRBV2; length: 14; D: -; DNA: TGTGCCAGCGGAGCGGACGGTTTTTCCTACGAGCAGTACTTC; CDR3: CASGADGFSYEQYF
J: TRBJ1-5; size: -; V: TRBV24-1; length: 18; D: -; DNA: TGTGCCACCAGTGACTACCCCTGGGACACCGATAGCAATCAGCCCCAGCATTTT; CDR3: CATSDYPWDTDSNQPQHF
J: TRBJ2-6; size: -; V: TRBV7-7; length: 16; D: -; DNA: TGTGCCAGCAGCCCGGACATAAGTTCTGGGGCCAACGTCCTGACTTTC; CDR3: CASSPDISSGANVLTF
J: TRBJ2-3; size: -; V: TRBV6-5; length: 15; D: -; DNA: TGTGCCAGCAGTCTATCCGGGGCCCGCACAGATACGCAGTATTTT; CDR3: CASSLSGARTDTQYF
J: TRBJ2-1; size: -; V: TRBV19; length: 15; D: TRBD1; DNA: TGTGCCAGTAGTCGTTCCGGGACAGCCTACAATGAGCAGTTCTTC; CDR3: CASSRSGTAYNEQFF
J: TRBJ1-2; size: -; V: TRBV4-2; length: 12; D: -; DNA: TGTGCCAGCAGCCAAGCCGGGGATGGCTACACCTTC; CDR3: CASSQAGDGYTF
J: TRBJ1-2; size: -; V: TRBV5-1; length: 13; D: TRBD1; DNA: TGCGCCAGCAGCTCCACAGGGGACTATGGCTACACCTTC; CDR3: CASSSTGDYGYTF
J: TRBJ2-7; size: -; V: TRBV15; length: 13; D: -; DNA: TGTGCCACCAGCCCAGAGCCCGGATACGAGCAGTACTTC; CDR3: CATSPEPGYEQYF
J: TRBJ1-1; size: -; V: TRBV5-4; length: 15; D: -; DNA: TGTGCCAGCGGAATGGACAGTGTTATGAACACTGAAGCTTTCTTT; CDR3: CASGMDSVMNTEAFF
J: TRBJ2-7; size: -; V: TRBV6-5; length: 15; D: -; DNA: TGTGCCAGCAGCTGGGGGACTGACTTCTCCTACGAGCAGTACTTC; CDR3: CASSWGTDFSYEQYF
J: TRBJ2-1; size: -; V: TRBV7-3; length: 12; D: -; DNA: TGTGCCAGCAGCTATATGGACAATGAGCAGTTCTTC; CDR3: CASSYMDNEQFF
J: TRBJ2-7; size: once; V: TRBV29-1; length: 16; D: -; DNA: TGCAGCGTTGAACGGGCCCTAGACAGAGACTCCTACGAGCAGTACTTC; CDR3: CSVERALDRDSYEQYF
J: TRBJ1-3; size: -; V: TRBV27; length: 15; D: -; DNA: TGTGCCAGCAGTTTAACGGCCCAGCCTGGAAACACCATATATTTT; CDR3: CASSLTAQPGNTIYF
J: TRBJ1-1; size: -; V: TRBV7-9; length: 15; D: -; DNA: TGTGCCAGCAGCTTAGAGCAGGGCTTACACACTGAAGCTTTCTTT; CDR3: CASSLEQGLHTEAFF
J: TRBJ2-1; size: -; V: TRBV7-9; length: 15; D: TRBD2; DNA: TGTGCCAGCAGCTTAACGTCTAGCGGACTCAATGAGCAGTTCTTC; CDR3: CASSLTSSGLNEQFF
J: TRBJ2-1; size: -; V: TRBV25-1; length: 13; D: TRBD2; DNA: TGTGCCAGCAGGGGACTATCCTACAATGAGCAGTTCTTC; CDR3: CASRGLSYNEQFF
J: TRBJ2-1; size: -; V: TRBV7-9; length: 15; D: -; DNA: TGTGCCAGCAGCCCTCCTGGGGGGCCTTCCCATGAGCAGTTCTTC; CDR3: CASSPPGGPSHEQFF